The 29 T cell receptor beta chains presented below share a single source sample, sequenced in a study of cytomegalovirus exposure and HLA in healthy donors. Primers: 60 Vbeta forward and 13 Jbeta reverse. Clones were sequenced by immunoSEQ multiplex PCR, and TCRdb holds only the in-frame ones, with some missing. The sample lists about 180,000 clones, 70% to 90% occurring once. The sample consisted of PBMCs. Source of these receptors: a woman in her 30s in good health and CMV-seronegative.

The rearrangement uses TRBV15 and TRBJ2-3; D ambiguous. Trimming left V 2 bases short and J 0 bases short, with 6 bases between. The CDR3 extends over 14 amino acids. The germline gives CDR1 LNHNV, CDR2 YYDKDF (reference sequence). The CDR3 reads CATSRSPSTDTQYF. CDR3 coding DNA: TGTGCCACCAGCAGATCCCCTAGCACAGATACGCAGTATTTT.

The V and J genes are TRBV6-5 and TRBJ1-5; TRBD1 might be the D (5 bases). The V end lost 2 bases, the J end lost 6 bases, and 11 bases lay between the germline ends. CDR3 length: 14 amino acids. Germline values: CDR1 MNHEY, CDR2 SVGAGI. CDR3 sequence (DNA): TGTGCCAGCAGTTACGGGGGGTTCGGTCAGCCCCAGCATTTT. Amino acids: CASSYGGFGQPQHF.

The chain combines TRBV5-1 with TRBJ1-2; D gene uncertain. Germline V lookup: CDR1 SGHRS, CDR2 YFSETQ. Trimming left V 3 bases short and J 4 bases short, with 10 bases between. The CDR3 length is 13 residues. Written as DNA, the CDR3 is TGCGCCAGCAGCTCCGAGGGCTCCTATGGCTACACCTTC. It yields the protein CASSSEGSYGYTF.

The chain is built from TRBV7-9 and TRBJ1-2, with 8 bases that match TRBD1. Germline trimming cut 8 bases from V and 4 bases from J; bases unmatched to any gene: 12. CDR1 is SEHNR, CDR2 FQNEAQ, per germline (reference sequence). The CDR3 contains 15 residues. Written as DNA, the CDR3 is TGTGCCAGCTTTCAAACGGGACAGGCCTCCTATGGCTACACCTTC. Translating it yields CASFQTGQASYGYTF.

The chain is built from TRBV19 and TRBJ2-1; TRBD2 matches 7 bases. The CDR3 contains 17 residues. After removal of 1 base from V and 0 bases from J, the junction contained 6 bases not matched to a gene. CDR1 LNHDA and CDR2 SQIVND come from the germline V gene (reference sequence). CDR3 bases: TGTGCCAGTAGTATAGGGGGGGGACCGAGCTCCTACAATGAGCAGTTCTTC. Protein sequence: CASSIGGGPSSYNEQFF.

The rearrangement uses TRBV10-3 and TRBJ2-5, with 7 bases lining up with TRBD1. The CDR3 is 15 residues long. CDR1 is ENHRY and CDR2 is SYGVKD in the germline V gene. V lost 2 bases to trimming and J lost 2 bases; unmatched junction nucleotides: 5. The DNA for the CDR3 is TGTGCCATCAGTGAGCCATGGACAGGACAAGAGACCCAGTACTTC. Encoded protein: CAISEPWTGQETQYF.

The genes are TRBV5-6 and TRBJ1-4; perhaps TRBD1 as D (5 bases). Deletions cut 1 base from V and 3 bases from J, with 7 bases between. The CDR3 is made up of 14 amino acids. The germline gives CDR1 SGHDT, CDR2 YYEEEE. Here the CDR3 reads CASSLRGPNEKLFF. CDR3 nucleotide sequence: TGTGCCAGCAGCTTGAGGGGTCCTAATGAAAAACTGTTTTTT.

This rearrangement joins TRBV19 to TRBJ2-3; 7 bases align to TRBD1. The germline V gene encodes CDR1 LNHDA and CDR2 SQIVND (reference sequence). This CDR3 is 14 amino acids long. The junction had 8 bases not matched to a gene; V was cut back by 6 bases and J by 5 bases. The CDR3 loop reads CASRPLDREDTQYF. The CDR3 nucleotides are TGTGCCAGTAGGCCTCTAGACAGGGAAGATACGCAGTATTTT.

The chain recombines TRBV5-1 with TRBJ2-3; TRBD1 matches at 8 bases. V was pared by 2 bases and J by 0 bases, with 5 bases of the junction left unmatched. Germline V gene sequence: CDR1 SGHRS, CDR2 YFSETQ. The CDR3 length is 16 residues. The CDR3 loop reads CASSFLGQESTDTQYF. The CDR3 DNA reads as TGCGCCAGCAGCTTTCTGGGACAGGAGAGCACAGATACGCAGTATTTT.

This rearrangement joins TRBV7-2 to TRBJ1-1; possible D gene TRBD1, 5 bases. The ends were cut back, 5 bases at V and 4 bases at J, with 14 bases in the middle. The CDR3 totals 14 residues. The germline V gene encodes CDR1 SGHTA and CDR2 FQGNSA. CDR3 nucleotide sequence: TGTGCCAGCAGCCCGCAGGGCGGTGGCACTGAAGCTTTCTTT. Translation: CASSPQGGGTEAFF. Combining the CDR3 with reference TRBV7-2 and TRBJ1-1 gives the whole variable domain GAGVSQSPSNKVTEKGKDVELRCDPISGHTALYWYRQSLGQGLEFLIYFQGNSAPDKSGLPSDRFSAERTGGSVSTLTIQRTQQEDSAVYLCASSPQGGGTEAFFGQGTRLTVV.

This sequence joins TRBV7-9 and TRBJ1-2, with D unclear. Trimming took 6 bases from V and 8 from J, leaving 16 bases between them. Germline V gene data show CDR1 as SEHNR and CDR2 as FQNEAQ (reference sequence). The CDR3 is 13 amino acids. The CDR3: CASSREESVGYTF. The CDR3 coding sequence is TGTGCCAGCAGTCGGGAGGAATCGGTAGGCTACACCTTC. The full variable domain, rest sourced from reference TRBV7-9 and TRBJ1-2, is DTGVSQNPRHKITKRGQNVTFRCDPISEHNRLYWYRQTLGQGPEFLTYFQNEAQLEKSRLLSDRFSAERPKGSFSTLEIQRTEQGDSAMYLCASSREESVGYTFGSGTRLTVV.

Concerning this clone: The junction differs from germline at one of its ends, possibly a read error. The J gene is TRBJ2-5, the V gene TRBV7-7, with D possibly being TRBD1 (5 bases). The germline V gene has CDR1 SSHAT and CDR2 FNYEAQ (reference sequence). This CDR3 has 15 amino acids. The CDR3 DNA is TGTGCTAGCAGCTTAGGGATGGCAGGGAAAGAGACCCAGTACTTC. It yields the protein CASSLGMAGKETQYF.

V is TRBV28 and J is TRBJ2-1; D might be TRBD1 (6 bases). Germline V CDR1 and CDR2: MDHEN, SYDVKM. Trimming cost V 8 bases and J 1 base, with 12 bases left between them. The CDR3 is 14 amino acids. CDR3 region: CASGGRGSYNEQFF. The CDR3, as DNA: TGTGCCAGCGGTGGCAGGGGATCCTACAATGAGCAGTTCTTC.

This clone appeared a single time. V is TRBV5-1 and J is TRBJ2-5, with 8 bases identical to TRBD1. Per germline, CDR1 SGHRS and CDR2 YFSETQ. With V trimmed by 1 base and J by 11 bases, 13 bases remained unmatched. This CDR3 region has 15 residues. The CDR3 nucleotides read TGCGCCAGCAGCTTGAGGACAGGGCCATTGGTGGAGCAGTACTTC. Its translation is CASSLRTGPLVEQYF.

The CDR3, as DNA: TGTGCCAGCAGCTTAGGGGCCTTAACGGGGGAGACCCAGTACTTC. Its translation: CASSLGALTGETQYF. The chain couples TRBV7-9 to TRBJ2-5; D perhaps matches TRBD2 (5 bases). The CDR3 runs to 15 residues. Per germline, CDR1 SEHNR and CDR2 FQNEAQ (reference sequence). V shed 1 base and J shed 5 bases, with 14 bases lying between them.

V is TRBV28 and J is TRBJ2-7; 14 bases are shared with TRBD2. The ends lost 6 bases at V and 0 bases at J; junction bases unmatched: 4. Germline V gene data show CDR1 as MDHEN and CDR2 as SYDVKM. The CDR3 runs to 16 residues. CDR3 region: CASRRLAGGPSYEQYF. CDR3 in DNA: TGTGCCAGCAGAAGACTAGCGGGAGGGCCCTCCTACGAGCAGTACTTC.

V gene TRBV2 combines with J gene TRBJ2-5; 9 nucleotides match TRBD1. Germline V gene data show CDR1 as SNHLY and CDR2 as FYNNEI. With V trimmed by 1 base and J by 4 bases, 7 bases remained unmatched. CDR3 length: 16 amino acids. The CDR3 bases are TGTGCCAGCAGTGAAGTTGTCGTGGACAGGGGAGAGACCCAGTACTTC. Its translation: CASSEVVVDRGETQYF. Drawing the rest from reference TRBV2 and TRBJ2-5, the complete variable domain is EPEVTQTPSHQVTQMGQEVILRCVPISNHLYFYWYRQILGQKVEFLVSFYNNEISEKSEIFDDQFSVERPDGSNFTLKIRSTKLEDSAMYFCASSEVVVDRGETQYFGPGTRLLVL.

This sequence joins TRBV7-9 and TRBJ1-5, with D possibly matching TRBD1 (5 bases). Germline CDR1 reads SEHNR; CDR2 reads FQNEAQ (reference sequence). V lost 5 bases to trimming and J lost 5 bases, with 22 bases between them. The CDR3 spans 17 residues. CDR3: CASSRGLGGGPYQPQHF. The DNA of the CDR3 is TGTGCCAGCAGCCGGGGCCTGGGGGGTGGCCCTTATCAGCCCCAGCATTTT.

This sequence joins TRBV5-1 and TRBJ1-2; possibly TRBD1 for D (6 bases). From germline, CDR1 is SGHRS and CDR2 YFSETQ. This CDR3 has 13 amino acids. V lost 6 bases and J lost 2, with 11 bases in between. The CDR3 is CASTEQGNYGYTF. Here the CDR3 DNA reads TGCGCCAGCACTGAGCAGGGGAACTATGGCTACACCTTC.

The chain is built from TRBV28 and TRBJ2-2, with a tentative D call TRBD2 (6 bases). Trimming removed 3 bases from V and 5 bases from J, with 13 bases in between. The CDR3 is 15 residues long. The V gene's germline CDR1 is MDHEN and CDR2 SYDVKM. This CDR3 reads CASSFGVGGTGELFF. CDR3 sequence (DNA): TGTGCCAGCAGTTTTGGGGTTGGGGGGACCGGGGAGCTGTTTTTT.

As concerns this clone: One end of the junction varies from germline; a read error may be responsible. The chain is built from TRBV5-1 and TRBJ2-6; 9 bases are shared with TRBD1. Germline CDR1 and CDR2: SGHRS and YFSETQ. The CDR3 is made up of 16 amino acids. Here the CDR3 reads CASSLTGGSGANGLTF. The CDR3, as DNA: TGCGCCAGCAGTCTGACAGGGGGATCTGGGGCCAACGGCCTGACTTTC.

The V call is TRBV11-3, the J call TRBJ2-7; D is possibly TRBD1 (5 bases). The germline gives CDR1 SGHNT, CDR2 YENEEA. Trimming took 6 bases from V and 3 from J, leaving 12 bases between them. The CDR3 has 13 residues. For the CDR3, the DNA is TGTGCCAGCAGTTCCCGCGACAGCTACGAGCAGTACTTC. It codes for CASSSRDSYEQYF.

There are a few counts of this clone. The gene calls are TRBV9 and TRBJ2-5, with a tentative D call TRBD2 (6 bases). The V end lost 6 bases, the J end lost 0 bases, and 15 bases lay between the germline ends. Germline loops: CDR1 SGDLS, CDR2 YYNGEE. This CDR3 has 15 residues. CDR3 amino acids: CASNVNSGHQETQYF. The CDR3 DNA reads TGTGCCAGCAACGTTAATAGCGGTCACCAAGAGACCCAGTACTTC.

The CDR3 spells CASSESSSPRGQETQYF. CDR3 sequence (DNA): TGCGCCAGCAGTGAGTCATCATCTCCCCGGGGGCAAGAGACCCAGTACTTC. The chain is built from TRBV10-1 and TRBJ2-5, with D possibly matching TRBD2 (6 bases). The germline CDR1 and CDR2 sequences are WNHNN and SYGVQD (reference sequence). V dropped 0 bases and J dropped 2 bases, with 16 bases sitting between them. The CDR3 is 17 amino acids.

The gene calls are TRBV15 and TRBJ2-2; D gene unclear. This CDR3 region has 16 residues. Germline-derived CDR1 and CDR2 are LNHNV and YYDKDF (reference sequence). Trimming removed 3 bases at V and 7 bases at J, with 18 bases between. CDR3: CATSRQSAPSGGELFF. CDR3 in DNA: TGTGCCACCAGCAGGCAATCAGCGCCAAGTGGCGGGGAGCTGTTTTTT.

V and J are TRBV10-2 and TRBJ2-7, with TRBD2 as a possible D gene (5 bases). The CDR3 length is 14 residues. With 0 bases removed from V and 2 bases from J, the gap between germline ends came to 8 bases. Germline V gives CDR1 WSHSY, CDR2 SAAADI. As DNA, the CDR3 is TGCGCCAGCAGTGAGTCGGCGGGCCCCTACGAGCAGTACTTC. This gives the protein CASSESAGPYEQYF.

V is TRBV29-1 and J is TRBJ2-5; D is uncertain. The CDR3 contains 13 residues. The germline V gene has CDR1 SQVTM and CDR2 ANQGSEA. V lost 3 bases, J lost 0 bases, and 8 bases lay in between. This CDR3 reads CSVEPENQETQYF. CDR3 in DNA: TGCAGCGTTGAGCCGGAGAACCAAGAGACCCAGTACTTC. Full variable domain (rest looked up from reference TRBV29-1 and TRBJ2-5): SAVISQKPSRDICQRGTSLTIQCQVDSQVTMMFWYRQQPGQSLTLIATANQGSEATYESGFVIDKFPISRPNLTFSTLTVSNMSPEDSSIYLCSVEPENQETQYFGPGTRLLVL.

This clone has a handful of counts. This chain uses TRBV5-6 with TRBJ2-7, with D unclear. The V and J ends lost 1 base and 3 bases respectively, with 5 bases between them. The CDR3 loop spans 12 amino acids. Germline CDR1 is SGHDT and CDR2 is YYEEEE. This CDR3 reads CASSLRVYEQYF. CDR3 sequence (DNA): TGTGCCAGCAGCTTGAGAGTCTACGAGCAGTACTTC.

The chain links TRBV4-1 to TRBJ2-3, with D possibly TRBD2 on 6 matching bases. Germline CDR1 and CDR2: MGHRA and YSYEKL. Trimming stripped 0 bases from V and 0 bases from J, with 16 bases between. The CDR3 has 18 residues. The DNA for the CDR3 is TGCGCCAGCAGCCAAGACCCTTCCGGGAGCTATAGCACAGATACGCAGTATTTT. It codes for CASSQDPSGSYSTDTQYF.